This is a list of T cell receptor beta chains from one sample in a study of STAT5B mutations in CD4+ large granular lymphocyte leukemia. Sequencing was performed with immunoSEQ multiplex PCR; in TCRdb, only in-frame clones are kept and a portion is missing. The data contain approximately 35,000 clones, 65% to 70% of them seen just once; the ten biggest clones take up approximately 2%. Sequenced: CD4+ T cells from blood buffy coats. The origin of the receptors is a human donor in good health. Each CDR3 is given with its conserved first and last residue. Each record gives: J gene, clone size, D gene, V gene, CDR3 length, CDR3 protein, CDR3 DNA. D genes are given only for firm matches. Rows may omit the clone size; those that give it use once, few, many or a size class.

TRBJ1-6,few,.,TRBV4-3,16,CASSQDVEASRSPLHF,TGCGCCAGCAGCCAAGATGTAGAGGCCTCGCGTTCACCCCTCCACTTT
TRBJ2-3,.,TRBD2,TRBV5-1,16,CASSSGGASVIDTQYF,TGCGCCAGCAGCTCGGGGGGGGCTTCGGTCATAGATACGCAGTATTTT
TRBJ1-2,.,.,TRBV7-3,12,CASSSANDGYTF,TGTGCCAGCAGCTCCGCAAATGATGGCTACACCTTC
TRBJ2-1,.,TRBD2,TRBV6-6,15,CASSRGGPAYNEQFF,TGTGCCAGCAGCCGGGGAGGGCCCGCCTACAATGAGCAGTTCTTC
TRBJ2-2,.,TRBD1,TRBV7-8,15,CASRLLGQVTGELFF,TGTGCCAGCAGACTCTTGGGACAGGTGACCGGGGAGCTGTTTTTT
TRBJ1-4,once,.,TRBV4-3,14,CASSQADSNEKLFF,TGCGCCAGCAGCCAAGCAGACTCTAATGAAAAACTGTTTTTT
TRBJ2-1,.,TRBD1,TRBV18,15,CASSPLGGDGNEQFF,TGTGCCAGCTCACCACTAGGGGGCGACGGCAATGAGCAGTTCTTC
TRBJ1-1,few,TRBD1,TRBV29-1,14,CSANGQGRGTEAFF,TGCAGCGCCAATGGACAGGGAAGGGGAACTGAAGCTTTCTTT
TRBJ2-5,.,.,TRBV6-1,13,CASIRTHGETQYF,TGTGCCAGCATACGGACTCACGGGGAGACCCAGTACTTC
TRBJ1-2,few,.,TRBV27,13,CASSLSQGTGYTF,TGTGCCAGCAGTTTATCTCAGGGCACAGGCTACACCTTC
TRBJ2-2,.,TRBD2,TRBV6-6,16,CASSYPLAGGTGELFF,TGTGCCAGCAGTTATCCACTAGCGGGGGGCACCGGGGAGCTGTTTTTT
TRBJ2-5,.,TRBD2,TRBV9,16,CASSPRAGGIVETQYF,TGTGCCAGCAGCCCGAGGGCGGGGGGGATTGTAGAGACCCAGTACTTC
TRBJ1-2,.,TRBD1,TRBV6-1,15,CASSRDRGRDYGYTF,TGTGCCAGCAGTCGCGACAGGGGCAGAGACTATGGCTACACCTTC
TRBJ1-5,few,.,TRBV11-2,13,CASSQGDHQPQHF,TGTGCCAGCAGCCAAGGGGACCATCAGCCCCAGCATTTT
TRBJ1-1,.,.,TRBV7-9,14,CASSTKGGNTEAFF,TGTGCCAGTTCGACGAAGGGGGGGAACACTGAAGCTTTCTTT
TRBJ1-1,.,.,TRBV6-5,14,CASNSRDSSFEAFF,TGTGCCAGCAACAGCCGGGACTCCAGCTTTGAAGCTTTCTTT
TRBJ1-1,few,TRBD1,TRBV7-3,13,CASSWTGGTEAFF,TGTGCCAGCAGCTGGACAGGGGGCACTGAAGCTTTCTTT
TRBJ1-1,few,.,TRBV7-9,13,CASSAQGNTEAFF,TGTGCCAGCAGCGCACAGGGGAACACTGAAGCTTTCTTT
TRBJ2-7,.,.,TRBV18,13,CASSPRTDGEQYF,TGTGCCAGCTCACCTAGGACTGACGGCGAGCAGTACTTC
TRBJ1-2,.,.,TRBV6-1,14,CASSASPGAYGYTF,TGTGCCAGCAGTGCTTCCCCCGGGGCTTATGGCTACACCTTC
TRBJ2-4,.,.,TRBV11-3,16,CASSFSGGLAKNIQYF,TGTGCCAGCAGCTTCTCCGGGGGATTAGCCAAAAACATTCAGTACTTC
TRBJ2-4,.,.,TRBV7-8,15,CASSLSLNAKNIQYF,TGTGCCAGCAGCTTATCCCTGAACGCCAAAAACATTCAGTACTTC
TRBJ2-1,.,.,TRBV19,16,CASSIVGSSSYNEQFF,TGTGCCAGTAGTATTGTGGGGTCCTCCTCCTACAATGAGCAGTTCTTC
TRBJ1-1,.,.,TRBV18,13,CASSTDGNTEAFF,TGTGCCAGCTCTACCGACGGAAACACTGAAGCTTTCTTT
TRBJ1-2,.,.,TRBV28,13,CASLRGGSDGYTF,TGTGCCAGCCTTCGGGGAGGGTCCGATGGCTACACCTTC
TRBJ1-3,.,.,TRBV6-1,13,CASRKSSGNTIYF,TGTGCCAGCAGAAAATCCTCTGGAAACACCATATATTTT
TRBJ2-3,.,.,TRBV7-2,11,CASSSQNTQYF,TGTGCCAGCAGTTCTCAAAATACGCAGTATTTT
TRBJ2-7,few,.,TRBV18,14,CASSPPQPAYEQYF,TGTGCCAGCTCACCACCTCAGCCGGCCTACGAGCAGTACTTC
TRBJ2-3,once,.,TRBV4-2,17,CASSQAATGRSTDTQYF,TGTGCCAGCAGCCAGGCCGCCACGGGACGAAGCACAGATACGCAGTATTTT
TRBJ1-4,.,.,TRBV7-2,13,CASSLAKDEKLFF,TGTGCCAGCAGCTTAGCCAAGGATGAAAAACTGTTTTTT
TRBJ1-6,few,.,TRBV5-5,17,CASTPPGQGGGNSPLHF,TGTGCCAGCACCCCCCCCGGCCAGGGAGGTGGAAATTCACCCCTCCACTTT
TRBJ2-7,.,.,TRBV2,11,CASSPGSEQYF,TGTGCCAGCAGCCCGGGGAGCGAGCAGTACTTC
TRBJ2-1,.,.,TRBV4-2,17,CASSQGARGAKANEQFF,TGTGCCAGCAGCCAGGGGGCTAGAGGGGCGAAGGCCAATGAGCAGTTCTTC
TRBJ1-2,.,.,TRBV28,15,CASRPTGPAGYGYTF,TGTGCCAGCAGACCTACAGGCCCTGCGGGGTATGGCTACACCTTC
TRBJ2-2,.,.,TRBV19,15,CASSIWQTNTGELFF,TGTGCCAGTAGTATATGGCAGACGAACACCGGGGAGCTGTTTTTT
TRBJ1-2,few,TRBD1,TRBV19,14,CASQMGQGAAGYTF,TGTGCCAGCCAGATGGGACAGGGGGCTGCTGGCTACACCTTC
TRBJ1-4,once,.,TRBV18,15,CASSPPGATNEKLFF,TGTGCCAGCTCACCACCGGGAGCAACTAATGAAAAACTGTTTTTT
TRBJ2-2,.,.,TRBV7-3,15,CASSRVGLDTGELFF,TGTGCCAGCAGCAGGGTCGGTTTAGACACCGGGGAGCTGTTTTTT
TRBJ1-2,.,TRBD1,TRBV29-1,14,CSVEEGQVSHGYTF,TGCAGCGTTGAAGAGGGACAGGTTTCCCATGGCTACACCTTC
TRBJ1-2,.,TRBD1,TRBV5-5,15,CASSAGQGGNYGYTF,TGTGCCAGCAGCGCCGGACAGGGGGGAAACTATGGCTACACCTTC
TRBJ1-1,once,.,TRBV29-1,13,CSVEWAENTEAFF,TGCAGCGTTGAATGGGCGGAGAACACTGAAGCTTTCTTT
TRBJ2-1,.,TRBD1,TRBV7-9,15,CASSRRDRSYNEQFF,TGTGCCAGCAGCCGCAGGGACAGAAGTTACAATGAGCAGTTCTTC
TRBJ2-7,.,TRBD1,TRBV7-2,15,CASSSWDRGSYEQYF,TGTGCCAGCAGCTCATGGGACAGGGGGTCCTACGAGCAGTACTTC
TRBJ2-1,once,TRBD1,TRBV10-3,15,CAISGGTGGYNEQFF,TGTGCCATCAGTGGTGGGACAGGGGGCTACAATGAGCAGTTCTTC
TRBJ1-1,few,TRBD1,TRBV7-9,16,CASSLEGQGRRGEAFF,TGTGCCAGCAGCTTAGAAGGACAGGGCAGGCGCGGTGAAGCTTTCTTT